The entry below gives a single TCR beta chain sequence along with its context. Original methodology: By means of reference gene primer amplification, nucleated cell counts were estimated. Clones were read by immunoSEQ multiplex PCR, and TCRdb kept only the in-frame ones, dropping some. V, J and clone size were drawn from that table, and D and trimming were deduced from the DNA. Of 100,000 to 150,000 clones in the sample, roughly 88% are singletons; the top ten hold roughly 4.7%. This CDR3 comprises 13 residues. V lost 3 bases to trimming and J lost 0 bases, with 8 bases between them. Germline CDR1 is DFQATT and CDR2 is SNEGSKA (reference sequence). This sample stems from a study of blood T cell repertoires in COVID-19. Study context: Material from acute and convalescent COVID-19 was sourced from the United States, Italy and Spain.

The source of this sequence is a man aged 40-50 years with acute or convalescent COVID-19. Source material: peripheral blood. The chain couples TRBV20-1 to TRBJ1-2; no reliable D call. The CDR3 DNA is TGCAGTGCTAGTTTGAGAACTAACTATGGCTACACCTTC. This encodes CSASLRTNYGYTF.